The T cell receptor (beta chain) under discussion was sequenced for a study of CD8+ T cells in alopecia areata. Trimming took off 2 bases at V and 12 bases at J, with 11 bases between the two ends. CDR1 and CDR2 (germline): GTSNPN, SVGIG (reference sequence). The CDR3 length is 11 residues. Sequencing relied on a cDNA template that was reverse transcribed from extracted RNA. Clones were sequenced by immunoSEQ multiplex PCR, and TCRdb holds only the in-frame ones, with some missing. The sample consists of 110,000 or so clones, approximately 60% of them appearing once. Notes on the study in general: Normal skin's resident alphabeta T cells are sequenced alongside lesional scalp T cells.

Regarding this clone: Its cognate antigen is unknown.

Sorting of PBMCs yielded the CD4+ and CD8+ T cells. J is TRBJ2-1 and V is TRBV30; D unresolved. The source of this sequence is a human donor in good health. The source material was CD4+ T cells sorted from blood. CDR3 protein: CAWSLEQTQFF. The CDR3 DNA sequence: TGTGCCTGGAGTTTAGAACAGACGCAGTTCTTC.